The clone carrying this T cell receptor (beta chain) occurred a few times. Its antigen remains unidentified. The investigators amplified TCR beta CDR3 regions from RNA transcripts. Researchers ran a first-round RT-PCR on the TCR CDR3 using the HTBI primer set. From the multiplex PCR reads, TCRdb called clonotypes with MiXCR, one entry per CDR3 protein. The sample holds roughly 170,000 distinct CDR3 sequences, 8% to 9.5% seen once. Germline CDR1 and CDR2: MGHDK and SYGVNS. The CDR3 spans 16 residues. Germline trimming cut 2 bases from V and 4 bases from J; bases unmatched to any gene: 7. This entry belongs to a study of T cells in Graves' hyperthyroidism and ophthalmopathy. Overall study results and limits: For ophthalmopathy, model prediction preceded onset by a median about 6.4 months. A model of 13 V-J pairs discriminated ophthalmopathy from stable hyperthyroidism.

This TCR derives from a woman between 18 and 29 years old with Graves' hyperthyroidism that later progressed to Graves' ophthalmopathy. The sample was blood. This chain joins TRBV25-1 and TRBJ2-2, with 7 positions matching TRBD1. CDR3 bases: TGTGCCAGCAGTGAAAGGTGGACAGGTGTCACCGGGGAGCTGTTTTTT. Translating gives CASSERWTGVTGELFF.